A selection of T cell receptor beta chains follows, all from one sample in a study of blood T cell repertoires in COVID-19. Assay: immunoSEQ multiplex PCR; the TCRdb copy retains only in-frame clones and omits some. Of over 110,000 clones listed, 79% were seen once; the top ten hold roughly 3.4%. The material sequenced was peripheral blood. The receptors originated from a man in his fifties or sixties with acute or convalescent COVID-19. Each CDR3 is given with its conserved first and last residue. The D gene is left open where the match is weak. Clone size is stated in some rows and not others, as once, few, many or a class when expanded.

CASSLRGAGQAFF,TGTGCCAGCAGTCTCAGGGGAGCCGGTCAAGCTTTCTTT,NA,TRBJ1-1,NA,TRBV6-5
CASSLSQGANTGELFF,TGTGCCAGCTCACTCTCACAGGGGGCGAACACCGGGGAGCTGTTTTTT,NA,TRBJ2-2,TRBD1,TRBV18
CATSRAGGNTGELFF,TGTGCCACCAGCAGAGCGGGGGGGAACACCGGGGAGCTGTTTTTT,NA,TRBJ2-2,TRBD2,TRBV15
CASSWGAGGSYNEQFF,TGTGCCAGCAGCTGGGGAGCGGGAGGCTCCTACAATGAGCAGTTCTTC,once,TRBJ2-1,TRBD2,TRBV5-6
CASSLVGPGGQPQHF,TGTGCCAGCAGCTTAGTGGGGCCGGGGGGTCAGCCCCAGCATTTT,NA,TRBJ1-5,NA,TRBV7-2
CASSGQGAVWTDTQYF,TGTGCCAGCAGTGGACAGGGGGCGGTATGGACAGATACGCAGTATTTT,NA,TRBJ2-3,TRBD1,TRBV2
CASSVWDSDGYTF,TGTGCCAGCAGCGTATGGGACAGCGATGGCTACACCTTC,few,TRBJ1-2,TRBD1,TRBV9
CAWSVMGQGISYEQYF,TGTGCCTGGAGTGTAATGGGACAGGGAATCTCCTACGAGCAGTACTTC,NA,TRBJ2-7,TRBD1,TRBV30
CASSRGSVSPLHF,TGTGCCAGCTCCAGGGGGTCGGTTTCACCCCTCCACTTT,NA,TRBJ1-6,TRBD1,TRBV18
CASSQERGSGGYTF,TGCGCCAGCAGCCAAGAGCGAGGGAGTGGTGGCTACACCTTC,once,TRBJ1-2,NA,TRBV4-3
CASSLMTSGIGTQYF,TGTGCCAGCAGCTTAATGACTAGCGGGATTGGTACGCAGTATTTT,NA,TRBJ2-3,TRBD2,TRBV7-3
CASSLDNNYGYTF,TGCGCCAGCAGCTTGGATAATAACTATGGCTACACCTTC,NA,TRBJ1-2,NA,TRBV5-1
CASSLGGSGNQPQHF,TGTGCCAGCAGCTTGGGAGGGTCGGGCAATCAGCCCCAGCATTTT,NA,TRBJ1-5,NA,TRBV7-2
CASSYFAGSNREQFF,TGTGCCAGCAGTTACTTTGCGGGATCAAACCGGGAGCAGTTCTTC,NA,TRBJ2-1,NA,TRBV6-2/TRBV6-3
CASSPGQYNYGYTF,TGTGCCAGCAGTCCGGGACAGTATAACTATGGCTACACCTTC,NA,TRBJ1-2,TRBD1,TRBV2
CASSKPRQGAVDEQFF,TGTGCCAGCAGCAAACCCAGACAGGGGGCGGTTGATGAGCAGTTCTTC,NA,TRBJ2-1,TRBD1,TRBV5-4
CASRPTGQGSPLHF,TGTGCCAGCAGACCGACAGGGCAAGGATCACCCCTCCACTTT,NA,TRBJ1-6,TRBD1,TRBV6-6
CASSPSRGGAAGANVLTF,TGCGCCAGCAGCCCCAGCCGGGGGGGCGCGGCTGGGGCCAACGTCCTGACTTTC,NA,TRBJ2-6,TRBD2,TRBV4-3
CASSTIRGQGEQYF,TGTGCCAGCAGCACAATTAGGGGGCAGGGAGAGCAGTACTTC,NA,TRBJ2-7,TRBD1,TRBV7-2
CASSLGQGRVVQYF,TGTGCCAGCAGCTTGGGACAGGGGAGGGTGGTTCAGTACTTC,NA,TRBJ2-4,NA,TRBV5-6
CASSLSGGGPYEQYF,TGCGCCAGCAGCCTTTCGGGGGGAGGGCCTTACGAGCAGTACTTC,NA,TRBJ2-7,TRBD2,TRBV5-1
CASSERGLTDTQYF,TGTGCCAGCTCGGAGCGGGGGCTCACAGATACGCAGTATTTT,NA,TRBJ2-3,TRBD2,TRBV27
CATSIRDSWETQYF,TGTGCCACCAGCATTCGAGACAGCTGGGAGACCCAGTACTTC,few,TRBJ2-5,NA,TRBV15
CASTAPGGADTQYF,TGTGCCAGCACCGCCCCCGGGGGGGCAGATACGCAGTATTTT,NA,TRBJ2-3,TRBD2,TRBV28
CASSEMGAAGETQYF,TGTGCCAGCAGTGAGATGGGAGCCGCCGGGGAGACCCAGTACTTC,NA,TRBJ2-5,NA,TRBV6-1
CASKRGQGDYNEQFF,TGTGCCAGCAAAAGAGGACAGGGAGATTACAATGAGCAGTTCTTC,NA,TRBJ2-1,TRBD1,TRBV27
CASSRGQMNTEAFF,TGTGCCAGCAGCCGGGGACAGATGAACACTGAAGCTTTCTTT,NA,TRBJ1-1,TRBD1,TRBV5-5
CASSLTSGGQGTGELFF,TGTGCCAGCAGCTTGACTAGCGGGGGACAAGGCACCGGGGAGCTGTTTTTT,NA,TRBJ2-2,TRBD2,TRBV7-3
CSASVPSPDTQYF,TGCAGTGCTAGTGTCCCTAGCCCAGATACGCAGTATTTT,once,TRBJ2-3,NA,TRBV20-1
CASRGTSGSFYEQFF,TGTGCCAGCAGGGGGACTAGCGGGAGTTTCTATGAGCAGTTCTTC,many,TRBJ2-1,TRBD2,TRBV27
CASSQQTGRETQYF,TGCGCCAGCAGCCAGCAGACAGGGCGGGAGACCCAGTACTTC,NA,TRBJ2-5,TRBD1,TRBV4-1
CASRASGGLNTGELFF,TGTGCCAGCAGGGCCTCAGGGGGACTGAACACCGGGGAGCTGTTTTTT,few,TRBJ2-2,NA,TRBV7-9
CASSYLQGAETEAFF,TGTGCCAGCAGCTATCTCCAGGGGGCGGAAACTGAAGCTTTCTTT,NA,TRBJ1-1,TRBD1,TRBV11-3
CASSYSGDRRAFF,TGTGCCAGCAGTTACTCAGGGGACAGAAGAGCTTTCTTT,once,TRBJ1-1,TRBD1,TRBV6-2/TRBV6-3
CATLLPLLVGETSEHFTGELFF,TGTGCCACCCTGCTCCCGTTACTTGTGGGAGAAACCTCTGAGCATTTCACCGGGGAGCTGTTTTTT,once,TRBJ2-2,NA,TRBV19
CASSQTSGRETQYF,TGTGCCAGCAGTCAGACTAGCGGGAGAGAGACCCAGTACTTC,NA,TRBJ2-5,TRBD2,TRBV6-5
CASRAHPADYGYTF,TGTGCCAGCAGAGCGCATCCCGCGGACTATGGCTACACCTTC,few,TRBJ1-2,NA,TRBV27
CASSLAGVSGGYTF,TGTGCCAGCAGTTTAGCGGGGGTGTCTGGCGGCTACACCTTC,NA,TRBJ1-2,NA,TRBV28
CASKYGPAGAFF,TGTGCCAGCAAATACGGGCCGGCGGGGGCTTTCTTT,NA,TRBJ1-1,NA,TRBV19
CASSQGTSGVYEQFF,TGCGCCAGCAGCCAAGGAACTAGCGGGGTTTATGAGCAGTTCTTC,few,TRBJ2-1,TRBD2,TRBV4-3
CSVQTGGNSPLHF,TGCAGCGTTCAGACAGGGGGGAACTCACCCCTCCACTTT,NA,TRBJ1-6,TRBD1,TRBV29-1
CASKTQGANYGYTF,TGTGCCAGTAAGACACAGGGGGCCAACTATGGCTACACCTTC,NA,TRBJ1-2,TRBD1,TRBV19
CSAILGVEQFF,TGCAGTGCTATCCTAGGTGTTGAGCAGTTCTTC,NA,TRBJ2-1,NA,TRBV20-1
CASSTQRQAFF,TGTGCCAGCAGTACCCAGCGACAAGCTTTCTTT,NA,TRBJ1-1,NA,TRBV12-3/TRBV12-4
CASSMISTYGYTF,TGTGCCAGTAGTATGATTAGCACCTATGGCTACACCTTC,NA,TRBJ1-2,NA,TRBV19
CASSWAANQPQHF,TGTGCCAGCAGTTGGGCAGCCAATCAGCCCCAGCATTTT,NA,TRBJ1-5,NA,TRBV6-2/TRBV6-3
CASNKGAYEQYF,TGTGCCAGCAATAAGGGGGCCTACGAGCAGTACTTC,NA,TRBJ2-7,NA,TRBV28
CASSSEPRGAPRTDTQYF,TGCGCCAGCAGCTCGGAGCCGCGGGGCGCCCCCCGCACAGATACGCAGTATTTT,NA,TRBJ2-3,NA,TRBV5-1
CAFPCRRESDEQYF,TGCGCCTTCCCCTGTCGGCGGGAGTCGGATGAGCAGTACTTC,NA,TRBJ2-7,TRBD2,TRBV4-1
CASSVARGLFDGYTF,TGTGCCAGCAGCGTAGCTCGGGGGTTATTCGATGGCTACACCTTC,NA,TRBJ1-2,NA,TRBV9
CASSLQLVGSEAFF,TGTGCCAGCAGCTTACAGTTGGTGGGCTCGGAAGCTTTCTTT,once,TRBJ1-1,NA,TRBV5-4
CASSPLRTSADNEQFF,TGTGCCAGCAGCCCCTTGAGGACTAGCGCCGACAATGAGCAGTTCTTC,NA,TRBJ2-1,TRBD2,TRBV11-1
CASSKRELTADEQFF,TGTGCCAGTAGTAAGCGGGAGCTAACGGCGGATGAGCAGTTCTTC,NA,TRBJ2-1,TRBD2,TRBV19
CASSKDRAGNTIYF,TGTGCCAGCTCCAAGGACAGGGCTGGAAACACCATATATTTT,NA,TRBJ1-3,TRBD1,TRBV18
CATSESGLAGVETQYF,TGTGCCACCAGTGAGTCGGGACTAGCGGGAGTAGAGACCCAGTACTTC,NA,TRBJ2-5,TRBD2,TRBV24-1
CASSIDREETQYF,TGCGCCAGCAGCATTGACAGGGAAGAGACCCAGTACTTC,NA,TRBJ2-5,TRBD1,TRBV5-1
CASSLEPGSNQPQHF,TGTGCCAGCAGCTTGGAACCGGGTAGCAATCAGCCCCAGCATTTT,NA,TRBJ1-5,NA,TRBV5-6